This passage covers 22 T cell receptor beta chains from one sample sequenced in a study of beta chain features in type 1 diabetes. What was sequenced were expressed TCRB transcripts, since all of the isolated RNA had been reverse transcribed. TCRdb keeps only in-frame clones here, not all; method: immunoSEQ multiplex PCR. The sample contains nearly 250,000 clones, about 63% of which appear only once. Sequenced: naive CD4+ T cells from blood. The receptors originated from a man under 40 in good health.

V is TRBV30 and J is TRBJ2-1; 8 nucleotides line up with TRBD1. Germline V gene data show CDR1 as GTSNPN and CDR2 as SVGIG (reference sequence). The CDR3 has 12 residues. Losses at the gene ends were 2 bases for V and 14 bases for J; bases not matched to a gene: 8. The chain's CDR3 is CAWSSQGEKEFF. DNA of the CDR3: TGTGCCTGGAGTTCACAGGGGGAAAAGGAGTTCTTC.

V and J are TRBV11-2 and TRBJ2-3, with TRBD1 as a possible D gene (5 bases). The germline V gene encodes CDR1 SGHAT and CDR2 FQNNGV. The CDR3 consists of 14 residues. The germline V and J ends were trimmed by 0 bases and 6 bases, with 10 bases remaining between them. CDR3 amino acids: CASSLEGPFDTQYF. The CDR3 bases are TGTGCCAGCAGCTTAGAGGGGCCATTCGATACGCAGTATTTT.

This chain connects TRBV7-2 to TRBJ1-2; TRBD1 matches at 9 bases. The CDR3 runs to 14 residues. V lost 3 bases, J lost 6 bases, and 5 bases stayed unmatched. Germline-derived CDR1 and CDR2 are SGHTA and FQGNSA. CDR3 nucleotide sequence: TGTGCCAGCAGCTTGACCGGGACAGGGAATGGCTACACCTTC. Translation gives CASSLTGTGNGYTF.

The chain employs TRBV15 and TRBJ2-7; TRBD2 might be the D (6 bases). The V gene's germline CDR1 is LNHNV and CDR2 YYDKDF (reference sequence). This CDR3 has 14 amino acids. V was pared by 5 bases and J by 7 bases, with 18 bases between. The CDR3 region has the DNA TGTGCCACCAGCCCACGGGGAGGATATACAGAGCAGTACTTC. Its translation is CATSPRGGYTEQYF.

The rearrangement links TRBV30 to TRBJ2-2; D not resolved. There are 13 residues in the CDR3. Trimming pared 0 bases from V and 6 bases from J, leaving 8 bases between. Germline loops: CDR1 GTSNPN, CDR2 SVGIG (reference sequence). CDR3 nucleotides: TGTGCCTGGAGTGTACTGGGATCCGGGGAGCTGTTTTTT. Translating gives CAWSVLGSGELFF.

CDR3 loop: CASSGLRELFF. The CDR3 DNA is TGTGCCAGTAGTGGGCTCCGGGAGCTGTTTTTT. J is TRBJ2-2 and V is TRBV19; D is uncertain. Trimming took 5 bases from V and 9 from J, leaving 7 bases between them. From germline, CDR1 is LNHDA and CDR2 SQIVND (reference sequence). The length of the CDR3 is 11 residues.

The V call is TRBV6-6, the J call TRBJ2-7; no clear D gene. The CDR3 length is 12 residues. Germline-derived CDR1 and CDR2 are MNHNY and SVGAGI (reference sequence). V shed 4 bases and J shed 5 bases, with 9 bases lying between them. CDR3: CASSSGRDEQYF. In DNA form, the CDR3 reads TGTGCCAGCAGTTCCGGACGGGACGAGCAGTACTTC.

The genes are TRBV9 and TRBJ2-2, with D perhaps given as TRBD1 or TRBD2 (5 bases each). CDR1 is SGDLS, CDR2 YYNGEE, per germline. The germline V and J ends were trimmed by 4 bases and 4 bases, with 14 bases remaining between them. CDR3 length: 15 amino acids. CDR3 sequence: CASSSLVGPTGELFF. The CDR3 region has the DNA TGTGCCAGCAGCTCACTTGTGGGACCCACCGGGGAGCTGTTTTTT.

This chain links TRBV30 with TRBJ2-4, with 9 bases identical to TRBD2. The germline gives CDR1 GTSNPN, CDR2 SVGIG (reference sequence). V gave up 2 bases and J gave up 15 bases; unmatched junction bases: 8. The CDR3 totals 12 residues. In nucleotides, the CDR3 is TGTGCCTGGAGTAGGCTAGCGGGAAGGCGGTACTTC. It specifies CAWSRLAGRRYF.

The chain is built from TRBV6-4 and TRBJ2-5; D is ambiguous. Deletions cut 4 bases from V and 5 bases from J, with 11 bases between. The CDR3 consists of 13 residues. Germline V gene lookup returns CDR1 MRHNA and CDR2 SNTAGT. The CDR3 protein is CASSVEVSETQYF. CDR3 coding DNA: TGTGCCAGCAGTGTTGAGGTGTCGGAGACCCAGTACTTC.

The CDR3 is CAWKLAGGPVTDTQYF. In DNA form, the CDR3 reads TGTGCCTGGAAACTAGCGGGAGGGCCGGTGACAGATACGCAGTATTTT. V and J are TRBV30 and TRBJ2-3, with TRBD2 matching 13 bases. The CDR3 sequence is 16 residues long. The V gene's germline CDR1 is GTSNPN and CDR2 SVGIG (reference sequence). J was trimmed by 3 bases and V by 4 bases; bases with no gene match: 7.

The chain carries TRBV30 and TRBJ2-7; a weak D match, TRBD1 (5 bases). From germline, CDR1 is GTSNPN and CDR2 SVGIG (reference sequence). The V gene lost 2 bases and the J gene lost 3 bases, with 8 bases spanning the gap. The CDR3 is made up of 12 amino acids. The CDR3 reads CAWSRQNYEQYF. The CDR3 region has the DNA TGTGCCTGGAGTCGACAGAACTACGAGCAGTACTTC.

The CDR3 DNA reads TGTGCCAGCAGCTTAGTAAGCGGGGGCGTCTCAGAGACCCAGTACTTC. Amino acids: CASSLVSGGVSETQYF. The chain carries TRBV7-9 and TRBJ2-5; 8 bases agree with TRBD2. CDR1 SEHNR and CDR2 FQNEAQ come from the germline V gene (reference sequence). This CDR3 spans 16 amino acids. V shed 1 base, J shed 4 bases, and the junction held 8 bases outside the gene matches. Full variable domain (remainder filled in from reference TRBV7-9 and TRBJ2-5): DTGVSQNPRHKITKRGQNVTFRCDPISEHNRLYWYRQTLGQGPEFLTYFQNEAQLEKSRLLSDRFSAERPKGSFSTLEIQRTEQGDSAMYLCASSLVSGGVSETQYFGPGTRLLVL.

V gene TRBV7-2 combines with J gene TRBJ1-6, with D possibly matching TRBD1 (6 bases). Germline V CDR1 and CDR2: SGHTA, FQGNSA. The V gene lost 1 base and the J gene lost 7 bases, with 11 bases spanning the gap. The CDR3 covers 15 residues. The CDR3 DNA is TGTGCCAGCAGCTTAGGGGGGCCTCAAAATTCACCCCTCCACTTT. Translation gives CASSLGGPQNSPLHF.

Only one count was recorded for this clone. The chain carries TRBV5-1 and TRBJ2-1; D ambiguous. The V gene's germline CDR1 is SGHRS and CDR2 YFSETQ. The V end was cut by 0 bases, the J end by 1 base, with 5 bases between. The CDR3 is 14 amino acids. The chain's CDR3 is CASSLEGSYNEQFF. CDR3 in DNA: TGCGCCAGCAGCTTGGAAGGTTCCTACAATGAGCAGTTCTTC.

For the CDR3, the DNA is TGTGCCTGGGGGACAACCGCTAGCACAGATACGCAGTATTTT. Its translation: CAWGTTASTDTQYF. J is TRBJ2-3 and V is TRBV30; a weak D match, TRBD1 (6 bases). The CDR3 length is 14 residues. The V end lost 5 bases, the J end lost 0 bases, and 12 bases lay between the germline ends. Germline CDR1 GTSNPN, CDR2 SVGIG (reference sequence).

The chain combines TRBV30 with TRBJ1-2; possible D gene TRBD1, 5 bases. The CDR3 is 13 residues long. V lost 3 bases, J lost 3 bases, and 11 bases lay in between. From germline, CDR1 is GTSNPN and CDR2 SVGIG (reference sequence). The CDR3 nucleotides are TGTGCCTGGAGCCAAAGGGGTGACTATGGCTACACCTTC. Amino acid sequence: CAWSQRGDYGYTF.

This clone was counted a few times. The chain uses TRBV7-9 and TRBJ2-5; D is undetermined. V was clipped by 8 bases and J by 8 bases, with 12 bases between them. The CDR3 is made up of 11 amino acids. Germline V gene lookup returns CDR1 SEHNR and CDR2 FQNEAQ (reference sequence). CDR3 protein: CASRASGTQYF. The CDR3, as DNA: TGTGCCAGCCGTGCATCAGGCACCCAGTACTTC.

The gene calls are TRBV9 and TRBJ2-3; 9 bases match TRBD2. The CDR3 is made up of 17 amino acids. V lost 0 bases to trimming and J lost 4 bases; unmatched junction nucleotides: 9. CDR1 SGDLS and CDR2 YYNGEE come from the germline V gene. This CDR3 is CASSVALAGAGSDTQYF. For the CDR3, the DNA is TGTGCCAGCAGCGTAGCATTAGCGGGAGCTGGATCAGATACGCAGTATTTT.

The V gene is TRBV7-9, the J gene TRBJ1-1; possible D gene TRBD1, 6 bases. CDR1 is SEHNR and CDR2 is FQNEAQ in the germline V gene (reference sequence). V was pared by 5 bases and J by 0 bases, with 16 bases between. This CDR3 comprises 16 residues. This chain's CDR3 is CASSPHRGGLNTEAFF. The CDR3 DNA reads as TGTGCCAGCAGCCCTCACCGGGGGGGGCTGAACACTGAAGCTTTCTTT.

The DNA for the CDR3 is TGTGCCAGCAGTTACTCTGCCGACTTCTTCACAGATACGCAGTATTTT. It yields the protein CASSYSADFFTDTQYF. This chain links TRBV6-5 with TRBJ2-3; D unresolved. Trimming removed 0 bases from V and 2 bases from J, with 12 bases in between. This CDR3 contains 16 residues. In germline, CDR1 is MNHEY, CDR2 SVGAGI.

This clone was picked up a small number of times. This sequence joins TRBV6-6 and TRBJ2-7; D not resolved. V was pared by 0 bases and J by 3 bases, with 12 bases between. This CDR3 has 15 residues. Germline CDR1 is MNHNY and CDR2 is SVGAGI (reference sequence). The CDR3 spells CASSYSSTAGYEQYF. The CDR3 DNA is TGTGCCAGCAGTTACTCGTCAACAGCTGGCTACGAGCAGTACTTC.